The next 3 T cell receptor beta chains were all read from a single sample in a study of blood T cell repertoires in COVID-19 (dated by TCRdb to about 2020). Library generation was performed with the immunoSEQ multiplex PCR assay. In its TCRdb copy, this immuneACCESS table keeps in-frame sequences only and misses some clones. Where compared with another copy, unresolved V genes explain less than half of these, and the others have no known cause. Counted in this sample were about 270,000 clones; 70% to 90% of them appeared once. Of the sample, about 4% is held by the ten largest clones. Sequenced sample: PBMCs or T cells enriched from blood (not recorded which). The receptors shown here come from a woman aged 25 to 39 with acute COVID-19.

The rearrangement joins TRBV24-1 to TRBJ1-2, with unresolved D. The CDR3 is 14 residues long. V dropped 1 base and J dropped 4 bases, with 9 bases sitting between them. CDR1 is KGHDR and CDR2 is SFDVKD in the germline V gene. CDR3 bases: TGTGCCACCAGTGATTTATCACATTTCTATGGCTACACCTTC. Translating it yields CATSDLSHFYGYTF.

This chain links TRBV27 with TRBJ2-3; weak D call: TRBD2 (6 bases). In germline, CDR1 is MNHEY, CDR2 SMNVEV (reference sequence). Trimming took 1 base from V and 4 from J, leaving 12 bases between them. CDR3 length: 15 amino acids. The DNA for the CDR3 is TGTGCCAGCAGTTTATACTCCCGACTAGCAGATACGCAGTATTTT. This translates into CASSLYSRLADTQYF.

The V and J genes are TRBV18 and TRBJ2-1; 8 nucleotides line up with TRBD2. V lost 0 bases to trimming and J lost 9 bases; unmatched junction nucleotides: 7. The CDR3 spans 15 residues. CDR1 and CDR2 from the germline V gene are KGHSH and LQKENI. CDR3 protein: CASSPPGLEVGEQFF. DNA for the CDR3: TGTGCCAGCTCACCACCGGGACTAGAAGTGGGTGAGCAGTTCTTC.